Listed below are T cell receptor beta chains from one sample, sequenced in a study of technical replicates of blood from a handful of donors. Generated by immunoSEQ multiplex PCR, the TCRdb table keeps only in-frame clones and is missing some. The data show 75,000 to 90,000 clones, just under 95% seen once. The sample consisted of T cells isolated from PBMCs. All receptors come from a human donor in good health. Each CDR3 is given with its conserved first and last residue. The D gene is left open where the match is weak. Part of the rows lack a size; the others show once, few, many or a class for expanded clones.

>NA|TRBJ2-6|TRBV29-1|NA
CSVEGDTTGANVLTF
TGCAGCGTTGAAGGGGACACTACTGGGGCCAACGTCCTGACTTTC
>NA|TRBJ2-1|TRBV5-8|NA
CASSTTGSREQFF
TGTGCCAGCAGCACAACAGGGAGTCGGGAGCAGTTCTTC
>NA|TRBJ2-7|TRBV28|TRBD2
CASSRGGLAGWRDKYEQYF
TGTGCCAGCAGTCGGGGGGGACTAGCGGGATGGAGGGACAAGTACGAGCAGTACTTC
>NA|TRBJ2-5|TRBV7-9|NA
CASSLGTETQYF
TGTGCCAGCAGCTTAGGGACTGAGACCCAGTACTTC
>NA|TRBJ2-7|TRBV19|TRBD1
CASSRTGGRYEQYF
TGTGCCAGTAGCAGAACAGGGGGTAGGTACGAGCAGTACTTC
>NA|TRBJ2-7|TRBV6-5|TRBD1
CASSQDRDSYEQYF
TGTGCCAGCAGTCAAGACAGGGACTCCTACGAGCAGTACTTC
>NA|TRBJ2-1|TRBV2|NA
CASSAQDNEQFF
TGTGCCAGCAGTGCTCAGGACAATGAGCAGTTCTTC
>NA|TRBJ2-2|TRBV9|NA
CASSVDLGPELFF
TGTGCCAGCAGCGTAGACCTGGGGCCGGAGCTGTTTTTT
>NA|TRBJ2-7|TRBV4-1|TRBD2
CASSPYLAGPPEQYF
TGCGCCAGCAGCCCCTACCTAGCGGGACCTCCCGAGCAGTACTTC
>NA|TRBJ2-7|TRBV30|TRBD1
CAWRTGGYYEQYF
TGTGCCTGGAGGACAGGGGGCTACTACGAGCAGTACTTC
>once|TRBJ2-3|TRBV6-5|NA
CASSYSRSTDTQYF
TGTGCCAGCAGTTACTCGAGATCCACAGATACGCAGTATTTT
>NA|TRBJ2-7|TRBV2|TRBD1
CASIPGGYEQYF
TGTGCCAGCATCCCAGGGGGATACGAGCAGTACTTC
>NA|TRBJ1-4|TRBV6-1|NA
CASSEERREKLFF
TGTGCCAGCAGTGAGGAGCGGCGGGAAAAACTGTTTTTT
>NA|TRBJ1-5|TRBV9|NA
CASSATSNQPQHF
TGTGCCAGCAGCGCCACAAGTAATCAGCCCCAGCATTTT
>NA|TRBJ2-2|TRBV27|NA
CASSSVTGELFF
TGTGCCAGCAGTTCGGTCACCGGGGAGCTGTTTTTT
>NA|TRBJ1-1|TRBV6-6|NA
CASKQYTEAFF
TGTGCCAGCAAACAGTACACTGAAGCTTTCTTT
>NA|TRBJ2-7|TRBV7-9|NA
CASTLGAYEQYF
TGTGCCAGCACCCTAGGAGCCTACGAGCAGTACTTC
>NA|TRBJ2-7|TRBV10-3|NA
CAISESVGLTAAYEQYF
TGTGCCATCAGTGAGTCAGTAGGGTTGACAGCAGCCTACGAGCAGTACTTC
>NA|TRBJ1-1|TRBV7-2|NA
CASSLAQMNTEAFF
TGTGCCAGCAGCTTAGCACAGATGAACACTGAAGCTTTCTTT
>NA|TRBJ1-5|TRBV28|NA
CASSLEGLRFNQPQHF
TGTGCCAGCAGTTTGGAGGGACTCCGTTTCAATCAGCCCCAGCATTTT
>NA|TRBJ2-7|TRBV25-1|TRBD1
CASGKGQSSYEQYF
TGTGCCAGCGGGAAGGGACAGTCTTCCTACGAGCAGTACTTC
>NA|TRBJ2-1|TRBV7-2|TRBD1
CASSPGQGSYNEQFF
TGTGCCAGCAGCCCTGGACAGGGCTCCTACAATGAGCAGTTCTTC
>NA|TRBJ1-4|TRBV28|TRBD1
CASSLQGASEKLFF
TGTGCCAGCAGTTTACAGGGGGCGAGTGAAAAACTGTTTTTT
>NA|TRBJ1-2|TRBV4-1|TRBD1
CASSRLKDRHLYGYTF
TGCGCCAGCAGCCGATTAAAGGACAGGCACCTCTATGGCTACACCTTC
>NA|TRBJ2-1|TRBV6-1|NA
CASRRDEQFF
TGTGCCAGTCGTCGGGATGAGCAGTTCTTC
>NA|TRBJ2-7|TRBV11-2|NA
CASSYGGVGTTYEQYF
TGTGCCAGCAGCTATGGGGGGGTCGGGACAACGTACGAGCAGTACTTC
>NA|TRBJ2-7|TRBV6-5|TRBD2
CASSISGSSYEQYF
TGTGCCAGCAGTATTAGCGGGAGCTCCTACGAGCAGTACTTC
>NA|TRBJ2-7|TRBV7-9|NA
CASSLARSEQYF
TGTGCCAGCAGCTTAGCGCGAAGCGAGCAGTACTTC
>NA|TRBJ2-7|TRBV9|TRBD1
CASSARDRDTYEQYF
TGTGCCAGCAGCGCCCGGGACAGGGATACCTACGAGCAGTACTTC
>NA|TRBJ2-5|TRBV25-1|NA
CASTRTDQETQYF
TGTGCCAGCACCCGGACAGACCAAGAGACCCAGTACTTC
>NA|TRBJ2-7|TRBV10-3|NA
CAISETSYEQYF
TGTGCCATCAGTGAGACTAGCTACGAGCAGTACTTC